The following is a T cell receptor beta chain sequence with its context. Its cognate antigen is unknown. The junction shows a germline mismatch at one end, possibly a read error. The roughly 19-33 mg bulk tissue piece was not sorted before simultaneous RNA and DNA extraction. Five separate regions were sampled from each tumor. CDR1 is SGHAT, CDR2 FQNNGV, per germline. CDR3 size: 18 residues. This sample was taken from a study of tumor-infiltrating lymphocytes in primary liver carcinoma. Turning to the study itself: The study obtained roughly 3.5 to 7.13 million productive TCRbeta reads per sample, similar across tissue types.

Findings and caveats of the study: Just about 7-25% of leading clones were found in every one of five regions.

From around 520 ng of total RNA, TCR beta-specific cDNA was reverse-transcribed using a constant-region primer. Generation of the TCR beta libraries relied on three nested multiplex PCR rounds using slightly modified ARM-PCR. A C-beta reverse primer was combined with TRBV1-TRBV30 forward primers in the first two PCR rounds, and each round had approximately 9 cycles. TCRdb reprocessed the multiplex PCR reads via MiXCR and lists one record per CDR3 protein. This table has some 50,000 distinct CDR3 sequences, less than 85% appearing once. What was sequenced was liver tumor tissue from sampling region 5. The sample's subset: tumor region T5, tumor centre. V usage is TRBV11-2 and J usage is TRBJ2-1, with TRBD2 as a possible D gene (5 bases). The clonotype originates from a man aged 35 to 55 with primary liver carcinoma and hepatitis B virus infection. The CDR3 DNA reads as TGTGTCAGCACCCGTACAGAAGGGAGAATAGCGAGGCCCAATGAGCAGTTCTTC. The encoded protein is CVSTRTEGRIARPNEQFF.